This T cell receptor beta chain stems from a study of T cell responses to AZD1222 COVID-19 vaccine. Study-wide findings and caveats: The sample set comprised mostly white British donors with more females, and clonal diversity was possibly underestimated. Dominant at 160-218 and 743-854, vaccine-associated CD4 TCRs also spanned spike. Regions left unmutated in variants are reportedly the target of nearly half of spike-specific TCRs. Spike-specific TCR breadth rose after two AZD1222 doses, and depth rose as well.

As to this clone: What it binds is unknown.

The assay was immunoSEQ multiplex PCR, and TCRdb's table has in-frame clones only and misses some. Altogether some 130,000 clones are present, around 90% being singletons, with the ten largest covering more than 1%. The CDR3 extends over 15 amino acids. Trimming shortened V by 0 bases and J by 1 base, and 9 bases separated the two germline ends. Germline values: CDR1 SGDLS, CDR2 YYNGEE. The source material was peripheral blood, sampled 28 days after the second AZD1222 dose. This sequence originates from an adult who received the AZD1222 COVID-19 vaccine. The chain couples TRBV9 to TRBJ2-3; possible D gene TRBD1, 6 bases. The CDR3 spells CASSVEGGGTDTQYF. As DNA, the CDR3 is TGTGCCAGCAGCGTAGAAGGGGGAGGCACAGATACGCAGTATTTT.